Below, one T cell receptor beta chain is given with its context. The antigen is not known. Terminally differentiated effector memory CD45RA+ cells were excluded from the naive CD8 cells, which were CD45RO-negative and positively selected for CCR7. Profiled with immunoSEQ multiplex PCR; TCRdb holds only in-frame clones, not every one. The table includes about 2.1 million clones, 93% detected once. The CDR3 runs 12 residues. Germline V gives CDR1 SEHNR, CDR2 FQNEAQ (reference sequence). Trimming shortened V by 5 bases and J by 4 bases, and 8 bases separated the two germline ends. These data come from a study of shared clonotypes between healthy human individuals. Findings and caveats of the study: The four-donor shared clonotypes exceeded non-shared clonotypes in generation probability, with non-shared ones scoring lower. Only blood samples were collected, and tissue repertoires likely differ. Generally, estimated richness proved larger in naive subsets than it did in memory subsets. Clonotype sharing among donors was expected to depend on sequencing depth.

What was sequenced was naive CD8+ T cells from PBMCs. The sequence was obtained from a man younger than 30 in good health. Some clones in this sample may be carry-over from other donors' samples. The rearrangement joins TRBV7-9 to TRBJ1-2; D is undetermined. The CDR3 reads CASSTNLYGYTF. The CDR3 coding sequence is TGTGCCAGCAGCACTAATCTCTATGGCTACACCTTC.